The 15 T cell receptor beta chains presented below share a single source sample, sequenced in a study of OX40 agonist ivuxolimab in advanced cancers. Libraries were prepared by immunoSEQ multiplex PCR; TCRdb keeps only in-frame clonotypes and omits some of them. The sample lists approximately 58,000 clones; just over 85% were seen once. Sequencing was performed on CD4+ or CD8+ T cells sorted from blood, taken in a trial of the OX40 agonist ivuxolimab. The receptors derive from an adult with an advanced solid tumor such as melanoma, head and neck, liver or kidney cancer.

The CDR3 DNA reads as TGTGCCAGCAGCCCCCGGAGAGGGGGCGCCCCCCAAGAGACCCAGTACTTC. Its translation: CASSPRRGGAPQETQYF. V and J are TRBV11-2 and TRBJ2-5, with TRBD1 matching over 7 bases. The J segment lost 1 base and the V segment lost 5 bases, leaving 13 bases of the junction unmatched. Germline V gene sequence: CDR1 SGHAT, CDR2 FQNNGV. The CDR3 has 17 residues.

The chain has TRBV29-1 and TRBJ2-7; 12 bases are shared with TRBD1. CDR1 SQVTM and CDR2 ANQGSEA come from the germline V gene. V was pared by 4 bases and J by 5 bases, with 6 bases of the junction left unmatched. The CDR3 is made up of 14 amino acids. The CDR3 nucleotides are TGCAGCGTTGCGGGACAGGGGGCCGGGGACGAGCAGTACTTC. Encoded protein: CSVAGQGAGDEQYF.

This clone was observed once. V usage is TRBV9 and J usage is TRBJ2-3; 7 positions match TRBD2. Germline V CDR1 and CDR2: SGDLS, YYNGEE. The V segment lost 0 bases and the J segment 1 base; nucleotides outside the gene matches: 2. This CDR3 has 15 amino acids. The chain's CDR3 is CASSVAGGGTDTQYF. The CDR3 nucleotides are TGTGCCAGCAGCGTAGCGGGGGGTGGCACAGATACGCAGTATTTT.

J is TRBJ2-1 and V is TRBV5-1; TRBD2 aligns across 11 bases. The germline gives CDR1 SGHRS, CDR2 YFSETQ. After removal of 1 base from V and 7 bases from J, the junction contained 10 bases not matched to a gene. The CDR3 has 17 residues. The CDR3 bases are TGCGCCAGCAGCTTGAGGGTGACTACTAGCGGGAGAAATGAGCAGTTCTTC. It is translated as CASSLRVTTSGRNEQFF.

This chain uses TRBV14 with TRBJ2-3; no firm D call. The CDR3 extends over 14 amino acids. Looked up from germline, CDR1 is SGHDN and CDR2 is FVKESK. The V end lost 0 bases, the J end lost 4 bases, and 8 bases lay between the germline ends. The CDR3 protein is CASSQDRLPDTQYF. CDR3 sequence (DNA): TGTGCCAGCAGCCAAGATCGACTCCCAGATACGCAGTATTTT.

The chain uses TRBV5-6 and TRBJ1-1; D gene ambiguous. This CDR3 comprises 16 residues. The germline V and J ends were trimmed by 0 bases and 0 bases, with 12 bases remaining between them. Germline CDR1 SGHDT, CDR2 YYEEEE. CDR3 in amino acids: CASSLVGSTMNTEAFF. The CDR3 DNA sequence: TGTGCCAGCAGCTTGGTTGGGTCAACCATGAACACTGAAGCTTTCTTT.

The V gene is TRBV19, the J gene TRBJ2-4; D might be TRBD1 or TRBD2, each matching 5 bases. V lost 4 bases and J lost 12, with 19 bases in between. This CDR3 region has 14 residues. Germline CDR1 and CDR2: LNHDA and SQIVND (reference sequence). CDR3 nucleotide sequence: TGTGCCAGTAGTACCAGCCAGAGGGGATTGGGTCAGTACTTC. As protein: CASSTSQRGLGQYF. Based on the CDR3 plus reference TRBV19 and TRBJ2-4, the full variable domain is DGGITQSPKYLFRKEGQNVTLSCEQNLNHDAMYWYRQDPGQGLRLIYYSQIVNDFQKGDIAEGYSVSREKKESFPLTVTSAQKNPTAFYLCASSTSQRGLGQYFGAGTRLSVL.

J is TRBJ2-5 and V is TRBV6-6; maybe TRBD1 (6 bases). Trimming stripped 5 bases from V and 5 bases from J, with 15 bases between. CDR1 and CDR2 (germline): MNHNY, SVGAGI (reference sequence). The CDR3 has 14 residues. The CDR3 coding sequence is TGTGCCAGCAGTCGCCCAGGGGCAGGGGAGACCCAGTACTTC. It translates to CASSRPGAGETQYF.

This sequence joins TRBV5-1 and TRBJ2-1, with TRBD2 matching 8 bases. CDR3 length: 18 amino acids. V lost 0 bases, J lost 7 bases, and 15 bases stayed unmatched. The germline gives CDR1 SGHRS, CDR2 YFSETQ. The CDR3 DNA follows: TGCGCCAGCAGCTTGGCCGGGGGAGCGGGAGAGTGGTGGAATGAGCAGTTCTTC. It encodes CASSLAGGAGEWWNEQFF.

This chain uses TRBV5-5 with TRBJ2-7; D gene uncertain. Deletions cut 0 bases from V and 4 bases from J, with 8 bases between. CDR1 is SGHKS, CDR2 YYEKEE, per germline (reference sequence). The CDR3 contains 13 residues. In DNA, the CDR3 is TGTGCCAGCAGCTTGGTCGCAGAGTACGAGCAGTACTTC. Translation gives CASSLVAEYEQYF.

This clone was detected only a few times. J is TRBJ1-1 and V is TRBV7-9; no clear D. This CDR3 has 12 residues. The ends were cut back, 5 bases at V and 7 bases at J, with 11 bases in the middle. CDR1 and CDR2 (germline): SEHNR, FQNEAQ (reference sequence). In DNA, the CDR3 is TGTGCCAGCAGCCTGGAGTTTGGTGAAGCTTTCTTT. Amino acid sequence: CASSLEFGEAFF.

J is TRBJ1-1 and V is TRBV25-1, with D unresolved. This CDR3 is built from 14 residues. CDR1 is MGHDK, CDR2 SYGVNS, per germline. V lost 5 bases and J lost 0, with 10 bases in between. The CDR3 nucleotides are TGTGCCAGCAGTAGGACCGGGTTGAACACTGAAGCTTTCTTT. Translating gives CASSRTGLNTEAFF.

The chain combines TRBV18 with TRBJ2-7; 8 nucleotides match TRBD2. Germline assignment: CDR1 KGHSH and CDR2 LQKENI. J was trimmed by 6 bases and V by 5 bases; bases with no gene match: 9. This CDR3 contains 14 residues. The CDR3, as DNA: TGTGCCAGCTCAAACAGCGGGAGTAATCCCGAGCAGTACTTC. The encoded protein is CASSNSGSNPEQYF.

This clone was counted between two and nine times. V and J are TRBV28 and TRBJ1-2; no clear D gene. Germline CDR1 reads MDHEN; CDR2 reads SYDVKM. The ends were cut back, 4 bases at V and 8 bases at J, with 8 bases in the middle. The CDR3 is 11 amino acids. In nucleotides, the CDR3 is TGTGCCAGCAGTTGGTCTGGGGGCTACACCTTC. Its translation: CASSWSGGYTF.

The chain uses TRBV11-2 and TRBJ1-3; D unclear. V was trimmed by 5 bases and J by 0 bases, leaving 11 bases between them. The CDR3 length is 15 residues. Germline CDR1 reads SGHAT; CDR2 reads FQNNGV. This CDR3 reads CASSPAVSSGNTIYF. The CDR3 nucleotides read TGTGCCAGCAGCCCAGCGGTGAGCTCTGGAAACACCATATATTTT.